The T cell receptor beta chain described here comes from a study of shared clonotypes between healthy human individuals. Study-level results: Four donors held about 5% of naive CD4 clonotypes in common.

Replicate sorted-subset PCRs were loaded with approximately 200 ng DNA, about 30,000 T cell genomes. This table comes from immunoSEQ multiplex PCR, and its TCRdb copy is limited to in-frame clones, with some not included. The data contain 2 million or so clones, roughly 95% of them singletons. Germline V gene data show CDR1 as MGHRA and CDR2 as YSYEKL. Trimming removed 0 bases from V and 2 bases from J; junction bases left unmatched: 7. The CDR3 contains 19 residues. Concerning this clone: Antigen specificity is unknown.

All of the donors resided in Nashville, Tennessee, and each was a Caucasian adult. The chain has TRBV4-1 and TRBJ2-5; 15 positions match TRBD2. Specimen: naive CD4+ T cells sorted from blood. Subset of the sample: CD45RA+ positively selected. This sequence originates from a man younger than 30 in good health. CDR3 nucleotides: TGCGCCAGCAGCCAAGATGGACTAGCGGGAGGGCCTGTACAAGAGACCCAGTACTTC. The encoded protein is CASSQDGLAGGPVQETQYF.